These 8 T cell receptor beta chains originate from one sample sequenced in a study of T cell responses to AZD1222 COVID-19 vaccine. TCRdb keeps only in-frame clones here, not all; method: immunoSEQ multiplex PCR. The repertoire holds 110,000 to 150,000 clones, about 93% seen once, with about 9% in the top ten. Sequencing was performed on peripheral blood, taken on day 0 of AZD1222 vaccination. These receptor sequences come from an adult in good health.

This chain's CDR3 is CASSYEETQYF. CDR3 nucleotides: TGTGCCAGCAGTTACGAGGAGACCCAGTACTTC. The chain couples TRBV6-2 or TRBV6-3 to TRBJ2-5; no firm D call. CDR1 is MNHEY and CDR2 is SVGEGT in the germline V gene. The V end was cut by 2 bases, the J end by 5 bases, with 3 bases between. The CDR3 has 11 amino acids.

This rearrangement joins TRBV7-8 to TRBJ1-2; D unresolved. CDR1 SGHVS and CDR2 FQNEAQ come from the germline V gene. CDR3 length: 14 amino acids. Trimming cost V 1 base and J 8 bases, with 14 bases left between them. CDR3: CASSLGGPMGGYTF. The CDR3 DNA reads TGTGCCAGCAGCTTAGGAGGTCCCATGGGGGGCTACACCTTC.

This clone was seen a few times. DNA for the CDR3: TGTGCCAGCAGTGAAGACAGGCCTGAAGCTTTCTTT. This encodes CASSEDRPEAFF. The chain has TRBV6-1 and TRBJ1-1, with D maybe TRBD1 (5 bases). The V and J ends lost 1 base and 6 bases respectively, with 6 bases between them. The length of the CDR3 is 12 residues. Germline V gives CDR1 MNHNS, CDR2 SASEGT.

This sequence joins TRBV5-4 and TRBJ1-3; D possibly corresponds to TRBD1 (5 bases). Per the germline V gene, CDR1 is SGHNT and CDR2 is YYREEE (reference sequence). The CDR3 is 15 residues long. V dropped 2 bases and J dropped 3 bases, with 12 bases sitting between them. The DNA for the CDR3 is TGTGCCAGCAGCTTTAAGGGAGGGGATGGAAACACCATATATTTT. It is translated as CASSFKGGDGNTIYF.

The DNA for the CDR3 is TGTGCCAGCAGCTTAGGTGGAGAAGATACGCAGTATTTT. Its protein is CASSLGGEDTQYF. The J gene is TRBJ2-3, the V gene TRBV13; D gene ambiguous. Looked up from germline, CDR1 is PRHDT and CDR2 is FYEKMQ (reference sequence). Deletions cut 0 bases from V and 5 bases from J, with 6 bases between. This CDR3 has 13 amino acids.

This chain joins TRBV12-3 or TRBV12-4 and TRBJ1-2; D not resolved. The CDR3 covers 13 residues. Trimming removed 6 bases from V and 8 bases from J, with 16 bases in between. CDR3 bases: TGTGCCAGCAGCCAGCAACCTAGGTCGGGCTACACCTTC. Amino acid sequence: CASSQQPRSGYTF.

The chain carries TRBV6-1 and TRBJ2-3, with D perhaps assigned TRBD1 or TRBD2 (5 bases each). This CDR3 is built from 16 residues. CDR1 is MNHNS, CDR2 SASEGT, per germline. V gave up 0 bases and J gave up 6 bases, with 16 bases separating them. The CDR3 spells CASSEAYGTDLDTQYF. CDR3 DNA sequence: TGTGCCAGCAGTGAAGCGTATGGGACGGATCTGGATACGCAGTATTTT.

CDR3 sequence (DNA): TGTGCCAGTAGCCCAGGGGGTTCTAACTATGGCTACACCTTC. It specifies CASSPGGSNYGYTF. The chain is built from TRBV19 and TRBJ1-2; 7 bases are a match to TRBD1. Germline CDR1 and CDR2: LNHDA and SQIVND (reference sequence). The CDR3 spans 14 residues. Trimming removed 6 bases from V and 0 bases from J; junction bases left unmatched: 4.